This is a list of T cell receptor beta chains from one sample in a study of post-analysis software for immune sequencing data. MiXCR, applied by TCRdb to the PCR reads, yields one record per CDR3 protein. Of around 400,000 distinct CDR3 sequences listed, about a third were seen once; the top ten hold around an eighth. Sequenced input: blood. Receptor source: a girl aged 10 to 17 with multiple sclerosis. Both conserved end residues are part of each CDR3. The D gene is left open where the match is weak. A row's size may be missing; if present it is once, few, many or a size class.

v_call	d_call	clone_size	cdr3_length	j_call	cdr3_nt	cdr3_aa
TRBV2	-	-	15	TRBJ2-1	TGTGCCAGCAGTATGAGATCCCACCCCATCAGCGAGCAGTTCTTC	CASSMRSHPISEQFF
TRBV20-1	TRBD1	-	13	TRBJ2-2	TGCAGTGCCGGGGAAGGGGGCACCGTGGAGCTGTTTTTT	CSAGEGGTVELFF
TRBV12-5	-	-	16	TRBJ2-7	TGTGCTAGTGGTCAGCCAGGGGGAGGGGGGACCTACGAGCAGTACTTC	CASGQPGGGGTYEQYF
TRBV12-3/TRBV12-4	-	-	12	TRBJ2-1	TGTGCCAGCAACCAGCGAGGGAATGAGCAGTTCTTC	CASNQRGNEQFF
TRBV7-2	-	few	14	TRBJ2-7	TGTGCCAGCAGCTACAGACAGGTCTCCTACGAGCAGTACTTC	CASSYRQVSYEQYF
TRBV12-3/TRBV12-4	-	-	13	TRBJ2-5	TGTGCCAGCAGCCTCACACTGTCCTACGAGCGGTACTTC	CASSLTLSYERYF
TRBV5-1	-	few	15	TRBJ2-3	TGCGCCAGCAGCCAAACGGGGGTCCTGGGTAATACGCAGTATTTT	CASSQTGVLGNTQYF
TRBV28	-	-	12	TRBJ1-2	TGTGCCAGCAGCCTCTACAACGGCGGCTACACCTTC	CASSLYNGGYTF
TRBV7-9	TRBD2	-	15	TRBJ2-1	TGTGCCAGCAGCACGGCCGGGACTAGCGCCCTAGTTCGGTTCTTC	CASSTAGTSALVRFF
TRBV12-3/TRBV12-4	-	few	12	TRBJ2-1	TGTGCCAGCAGTGGGGACTCCAATGAGCAGTTCTTC	CASSGDSNEQFF
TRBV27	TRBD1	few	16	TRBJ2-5	TGTGCCAGCAGTTCGGCTAGGGGACAGGGGCAAGAGACCCAGTACTTC	CASSSARGQGQETQYF
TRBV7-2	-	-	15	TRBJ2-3	TGTGCCAGCAGCTCCTGGACGGGAAGCACAGATACGCAGTATTTT	CASSSWTGSTDTQYF
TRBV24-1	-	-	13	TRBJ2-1	TGTGCCACCAGTGATTTCTGGGGAAATGAGCAGTTCTTC	CATSDFWGNEQFF
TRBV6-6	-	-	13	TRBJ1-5	TGTGCCAGCAATCAAGGGGGTGGACAGCCCCAGCATTTT	CASNQGGGQPQHF
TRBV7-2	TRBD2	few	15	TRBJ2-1	TGTGCCAGCAGCTTACAGCGGGGGAGGTGGGATGAGCAGTTCTTC	CASSLQRGRWDEQFF
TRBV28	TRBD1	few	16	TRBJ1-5	TGTGCCAGCAGTGGCTCCGGGACAGGGACTAGGCAGCCCCAGCATTTT	CASSGSGTGTRQPQHF
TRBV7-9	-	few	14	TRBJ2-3	TGTGCCAGCAGTAGGACTGAATACACAGATACGCAGTATTTT	CASSRTEYTDTQYF
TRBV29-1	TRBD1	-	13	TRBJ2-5	TGCAGCGCCATGGGGACAGGGGCAGAGACCCAGTACTTC	CSAMGTGAETQYF
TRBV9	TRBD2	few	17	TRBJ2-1	TGTGCCAGCAGCGCCCCTAGAGCGGGGGGGAATTACAATGAGCAGTTCTTC	CASSAPRAGGNYNEQFF
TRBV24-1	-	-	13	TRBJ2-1	TGTGCCACCAGTGACTTCGGCTGGGATGAGCAGTTCTTC	CATSDFGWDEQFF
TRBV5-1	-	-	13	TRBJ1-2	TGCGCCAGCAGCGCCGTAATGGACTATGGCTACACCTTC	CASSAVMDYGYTF
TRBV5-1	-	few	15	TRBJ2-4	TGCGCCAGCAGCCCAAGGGGAGAAACCAAAAACATTCAGTACTTC	CASSPRGETKNIQYF
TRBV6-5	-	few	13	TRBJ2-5	TGTGCCAGCAGTTACCGGGCGCACACGGAGCAGTACTTC	CASSYRAHTEQYF
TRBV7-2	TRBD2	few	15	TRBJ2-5	TGTGCCAGCAGCCCGATGCTAGCGGGGCGCGAGACCCAGTACTTC	CASSPMLAGRETQYF
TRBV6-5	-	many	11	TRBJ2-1	TGTGCCAGCAGTTACCGCGATGAGCAGTTCTTC	CASSYRDEQFF
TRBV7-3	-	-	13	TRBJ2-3	TGTGCCAGCAGCTTACAAGTCACAGATACGCAGTATTTT	CASSLQVTDTQYF
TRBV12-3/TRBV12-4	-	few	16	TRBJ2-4	TGTGCCAGCAGTCCCTCTTTGGGGCGGGGCAAAAACATTCAGTACTTC	CASSPSLGRGKNIQYF
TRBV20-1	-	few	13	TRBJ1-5	TGCAGTGCTAGACAGGCAGTGAGCCAGCCCCAGCATTTT	CSARQAVSQPQHF
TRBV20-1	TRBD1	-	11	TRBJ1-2	TGCAGTGCCCGGACAGGGCTCGGCTACACCTTC	CSARTGLGYTF
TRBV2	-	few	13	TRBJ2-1	TGTGCCAGCAGTGTCCGGACTTACAATGAGCAGTTCTTC	CASSVRTYNEQFF
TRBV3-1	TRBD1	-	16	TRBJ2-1	TGTGCCAGCAGCCAGGAGGGACAGGGACTCGACAATGAGCAGTTCTTC	CASSQEGQGLDNEQFF
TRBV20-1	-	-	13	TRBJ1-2	TGCAGTGCTGAAGGTCGGGTTTCATATGGCTACACCTTC	CSAEGRVSYGYTF
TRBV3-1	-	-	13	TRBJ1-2	TGTGCCAGCAGCCAAGCGGTGGAAATTGGCTACACCTTC	CASSQAVEIGYTF
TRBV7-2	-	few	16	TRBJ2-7	TGTGCCAGCAGCTTAGAGGAGCTAGCGAACTCCTACGAGCAGTACTTC	CASSLEELANSYEQYF
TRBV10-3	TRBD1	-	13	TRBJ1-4	TGTGCCATCAGTGAGTCATTCAGGGGGAAACTGTTTTTT	CAISESFRGKLFF
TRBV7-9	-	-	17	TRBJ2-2	TGTGCCAGCAGCCCAAAGGGGGGGGCGATTCACACCGGGGAGCTGTTTTTT	CASSPKGGAIHTGELFF
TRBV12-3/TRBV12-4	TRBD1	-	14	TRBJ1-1	TGTGCCAGCAGCCGACAGGGGAAAATGACTGAAGCTTTCTTT	CASSRQGKMTEAFF
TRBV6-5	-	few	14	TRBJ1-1	TGTGCCAGCACCTGGGGAGGGGGGAACACTGAAGCTTTCTTT	CASTWGGGNTEAFF
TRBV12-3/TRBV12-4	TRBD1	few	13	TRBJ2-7	TGTGCCAGCACCCTGGACAGGGGGCTAGAGCAGTACTTC	CASTLDRGLEQYF
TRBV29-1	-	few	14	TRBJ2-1	TGCAGCGTTGATCCCAGGGATTCCTACAATGAGCAGTTCTTC	CSVDPRDSYNEQFF
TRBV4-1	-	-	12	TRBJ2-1	TGCGCCAGCAGCCAAGACGTCAATGAGCAGTTCTTC	CASSQDVNEQFF
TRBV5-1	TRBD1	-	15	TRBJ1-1	TGCGCCAGCAGACCGACAGGGGCTATGAACACTGAAGCTTTCTTT	CASRPTGAMNTEAFF
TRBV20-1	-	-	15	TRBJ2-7	TGCAGTGCTAGCTCGTCATCGGGTGTAGCCTACGAGCAGTACTTC	CSASSSSGVAYEQYF
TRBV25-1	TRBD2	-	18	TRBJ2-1	TGTGCCAGCAGTGAATCCCTAGCGGGGGGTAGCTCCTACAATGAGCAGTTCTTC	CASSESLAGGSSYNEQFF
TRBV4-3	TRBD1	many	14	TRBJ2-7	TGCGCCAGCAGCCACTCGACAGGGGACTACGAGCAGTACTTC	CASSHSTGDYEQYF
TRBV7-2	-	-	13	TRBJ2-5	TGTGCCAGCAGCCGCGGACGGTCAACGACCCAGTACTTC	CASSRGRSTTQYF
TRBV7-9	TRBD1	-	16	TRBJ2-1	TGTGCCAGCAGCACCCCACAGGGGAAGGCCTACAATGAGCAGTTCTTC	CASSTPQGKAYNEQFF
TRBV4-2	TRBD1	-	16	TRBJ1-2	TGTGCCAGCAGCCCAGCCGAGGGGAGGGGGCGGATAGGCTACACCTTC	CASSPAEGRGRIGYTF
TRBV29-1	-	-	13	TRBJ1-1	TGCAGCGCCCTGGGGGGAAGAGGCACTGAAGCTTTCTTT	CSALGGRGTEAFF
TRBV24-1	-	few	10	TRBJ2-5	TGTGCCACCAGTGTGTGGGAGCAGTACTTC	CATSVWEQYF
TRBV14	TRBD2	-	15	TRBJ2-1	TGTGCCAGGCCAGCCGGGACTAGCCCAAAGAATGAGCAGTTCTTC	CARPAGTSPKNEQFF
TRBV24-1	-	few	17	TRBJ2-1	TGTGCCACCAGTCCAACCAATGACAGGAGCTCCTACAATGAGCAGTTCTTC	CATSPTNDRSSYNEQFF
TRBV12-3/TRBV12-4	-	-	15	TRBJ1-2	TGTGCCAGCAGCCCCGTCCCGACACCTAACTATGGCTACACCTTC	CASSPVPTPNYGYTF